This T cell receptor beta chain was profiled in a study of response to subunit inactivated influenza vaccine. Each CDR3 protein gets one entry after TCRdb re-called the RT-PCR reads with MiXCR. The sample has hundreds of thousands of distinct CDR3 sequences; roughly 10% are singletons. This clonotype was counted ten times or more. V was clipped by 4 bases and J by 3 bases, with 9 bases between them. Germline V gives CDR1 LGHDT, CDR2 YNNKEL (reference sequence). There are 13 residues in the CDR3. The same data also contributed to another study, on T cells expressing NK-cell markers. According to that study: Generation of TCR beta cDNA was performed by 5'RACE template switching incorporating UMIs.

This chain joins TRBV3-1 and TRBJ1-1, with TRBD1 as a possible D gene (6 bases). This receptor was taken from a man aged 50 to 60 who received an inactivated influenza vaccine. Sequences were derived from PBMCs from blood, sampled on the day of vaccination. The CDR3 region is CASSRAGDTEAFF. Written as DNA, the CDR3 is TGTGCCAGCAGCCGTGCAGGGGACACTGAAGCTTTCTTT.